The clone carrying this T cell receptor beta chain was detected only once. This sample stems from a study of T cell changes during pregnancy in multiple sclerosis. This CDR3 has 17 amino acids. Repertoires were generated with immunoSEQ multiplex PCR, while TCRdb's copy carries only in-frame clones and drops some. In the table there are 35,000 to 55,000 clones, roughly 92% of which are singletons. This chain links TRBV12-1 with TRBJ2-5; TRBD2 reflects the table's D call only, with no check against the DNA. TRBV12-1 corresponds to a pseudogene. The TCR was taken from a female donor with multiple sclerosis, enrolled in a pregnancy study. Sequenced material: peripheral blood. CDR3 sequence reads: CASSTLRGTGGRETQYF. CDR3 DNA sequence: TGTGCCAGCAGCACTCTCCGGGGGACGGGGGGCCGAGAGACCCAGTACTTC.